The next 32 T cell receptor beta chains were all read from a single sample in a study of identical twins. TCRdb recomputed calls from the 5' RACE reads with MiXCR, one row per CDR3 protein. The sample holds over 550,000 distinct CDR3 sequences, roughly 7.1% seen once. In addition, the sample was reused for a study of yellow fever vaccine responses in identical twins.

Sequencing used PBMCs. The receptors were sampled from a woman aged 18-30 years in good health.

This clonotype was detected many times. This rearrangement joins TRBV18 to TRBJ1-6; no firm D call. V gave up 3 bases and J gave up 2 bases, with 5 bases separating them. The CDR3 runs 14 residues. The V gene's germline CDR1 is KGHSH and CDR2 LQKENI. The CDR3 is CASSPGTYNSPLHF. In DNA form, the CDR3 reads TGTGCCAGCTCACCGGGAACCTATAATTCACCCCTCCACTTT.

V usage is TRBV12-3 or TRBV12-4 and J usage is TRBJ1-6; D is ambiguous. The ends were cut back, 7 bases at V and 6 bases at J, with 10 bases in the middle. CDR3 size: 13 residues. CDR3 in DNA: TGTGCCAGCAAGCCTACTCCTAATTCACCCCTCCACTTT. Translating gives CASKPTPNSPLHF.

This clonotype showed up many times. The chain is built from TRBV14 and TRBJ2-2, with 8 positions matching TRBD1. CDR1 is SGHDN, CDR2 FVKESK, per germline. J gave up 8 bases and V 0 bases, and 8 bases lay outside the gene matches. CDR3 length: 16 amino acids. The CDR3 is CASSQEAGTGGGELFF. CDR3 in DNA: TGTGCCAGCAGCCAAGAAGCCGGGACAGGAGGAGGGGAGCTGTTTTTT.

This clonotype has at least ten counts. This chain uses TRBV6-4 with TRBJ1-2; D is perhaps TRBD1 (6 bases). The germline V gene encodes CDR1 MRHNA and CDR2 SNTAGT. The CDR3 contains 17 residues. Deletions cut 4 bases from V and 1 base from J, with 19 bases between. In DNA, the CDR3 is TGTGCCAGCAGTGTCAGGACAGTTCAGCACCTTAACTATGGCTACACCTTC. This gives the protein CASSVRTVQHLNYGYTF.

This clonotype has ten or more counts. The chain is built from TRBV7-8 and TRBJ2-3, with a weak D call TRBD2 (6 bases). The CDR3 is made up of 17 amino acids. Between the trimmed V and J ends, which lost 3 bases and 0 bases, there was a span of 16 bases. The germline V gene has CDR1 SGHVS and CDR2 FQNEAQ. The CDR3 protein is CASSLWEAGVSTDTQYF. CDR3 coding DNA: TGTGCCAGCAGCTTGTGGGAAGCGGGTGTAAGCACAGATACGCAGTATTTT.

The chain joins TRBV12-3 or TRBV12-4 to TRBJ2-5; 7 bases match TRBD1. The CDR3 totals 14 residues. Trimming cost V 5 bases and J 0 bases; bases outside gene matches: 3. The CDR3, as DNA: TGTGCCAGCAGTAGACAGGGCAACCAAGAGACCCAGTACTTC. Translation: CASSRQGNQETQYF.

This clonotype was seen a few times. The chain couples TRBV3-1 to TRBJ1-2; D not certain. The CDR3 length is 15 residues. Deletions cut 1 base from V and 4 bases from J, with 13 bases between. Germline V lookup: CDR1 LGHDT, CDR2 YNNKEL (reference sequence). The CDR3 is CASSQGLRNPYGYTF. CDR3 in DNA: TGTGCCAGCAGCCAAGGGTTACGGAACCCCTATGGCTACACCTTC.

This clonotype has more than one count but fewer than ten. The V and J genes are TRBV5-1 and TRBJ1-3; D unclear. Trimming removed 4 bases from V and 3 bases from J, with 8 bases in between. Germline V gene lookup returns CDR1 SGHRS and CDR2 YFSETQ. The CDR3 length is 13 residues. CDR3 in amino acids: CASSEVLGNTIYF. The CDR3, as DNA: TGCGCCAGCAGCGAAGTACTTGGAAACACCATATATTTT.

This clonotype was seen at least ten times. This chain connects TRBV29-1 to TRBJ2-1, with D hard to call. V was clipped by 4 bases and J by 3 bases, with 7 bases between them. The CDR3 covers 12 residues. Germline loops: CDR1 SQVTM, CDR2 ANQGSEA. CDR3 residues: CSVGGNYNEQFF. The CDR3 DNA sequence: TGCAGCGTTGGAGGTAACTACAATGAGCAGTTCTTC.

This clonotype was seen many times. V and J are TRBV3-1 and TRBJ2-3, with D unresolved. Germline CDR1 and CDR2: LGHDT and YNNKEL (reference sequence). Deletions cut 2 bases from V and 4 bases from J, with 7 bases between. The CDR3 sequence is 13 residues long. The CDR3 reads CASSQFSADTQYF. DNA of the CDR3: TGTGCCAGCAGCCAATTCAGTGCAGATACGCAGTATTTT.

The genes are TRBV28 and TRBJ2-3; 7 nucleotides align to TRBD1. Germline-derived CDR1 and CDR2 are MDHEN and SYDVKM. CDR3 length: 12 amino acids. With V trimmed by 6 bases and J by 6 bases, 3 bases remained unmatched. CDR3 in DNA: TGTGCCAGCAGAACAGGGGACGATACGCAGTATTTT. Translated: CASRTGDDTQYF. Using reference TRBV28 and TRBJ2-3 for the parts outside the CDR3, the full variable domain is DVKVTQSSRYLVKRTGEKVFLECVQDMDHENMFWYRQDPGLGLRLIYFSYDVKMKEKGDIPEGYSVSREKKERFSLILESASTNQTSMYLCASRTGDDTQYFGPGTRLTVL.

The rearrangement uses TRBV20-1 and TRBJ1-5; 11 bases are shared with TRBD1. Germline assignment: CDR1 DFQATT and CDR2 SNEGSKA (reference sequence). V shed 3 bases and J 6 bases; nucleotides not matched to a gene: 4. The CDR3 is 14 residues long. CDR3 sequence reads: CSARGQGVGQPQHF. CDR3 nucleotides: TGCAGTGCTAGGGGACAGGGGGTAGGTCAGCCCCAGCATTTT.

This clonotype was counted at least ten times. DNA for the CDR3: TGTGCCACCAGCCTAGGGACTAGCGGGAAAGACAATGAGCAGTTCTTC. As protein: CATSLGTSGKDNEQFF. The gene calls are TRBV15 and TRBJ2-1; TRBD2 agrees at 13 bases. V trimming: 5 bases; J trimming: 5 bases; junction bases outside the gene matches: 6. The CDR3 is made up of 16 amino acids. CDR1 and CDR2 from the germline V gene are LNHNV and YYDKDF (reference sequence).

The sample holds a few counts of this clonotype. V gene TRBV12-3 or TRBV12-4 combines with J gene TRBJ2-1, with 7 bases aligning to TRBD2. Germline trimming cut 6 bases from V and 4 bases from J; bases unmatched to any gene: 6. The CDR3 length is 14 residues. CDR3 DNA: TGTGCCAGCAGCCTACTGGGACTATACAATGAGCAGTTCTTC. This translates into CASSLLGLYNEQFF.

J is TRBJ2-1 and V is TRBV14; unclear D gene. The CDR3 sequence is 15 residues long. The V end lost 1 base, the J end lost 1 base, and 8 bases lay between the germline ends. Germline CDR1 reads SGHDN; CDR2 reads FVKESK. The CDR3 coding sequence is TGTGCCAGCAGCCAAGTTTTGGCGTCCTACAATGAGCAGTTCTTC. This sequence encodes CASSQVLASYNEQFF. The full variable domain, in which reference TRBV14 and TRBJ2-1 provide the parts outside the CDR3, is EAGVTQFPSHSVIEKGQTVTLRCDPISGHDNLYWYRRVMGKEIKFLLHFVKESKQDESGMPNNRFLAERTGGTYSTLKVQPAELEDSGVYFCASSQVLASYNEQFFGPGTRLTVL.

The chain links TRBV12-5 to TRBJ2-5; weak D call: TRBD1 (5 bases). The V end lost 1 base, the J end lost 1 base, and 13 bases lay between the germline ends. Germline V gene data show CDR1 as LGHNT and CDR2 as FRNRAP. The CDR3 runs 16 residues. The CDR3 DNA sequence: TGTGCTAGTGGTTTGGCGGCAGGGCGTGTCCAAGAGACCCAGTACTTC. This encodes CASGLAAGRVQETQYF.

As to this clonotype: A much larger clone lies a single base off, so this may be a read error. The gene calls are TRBV7-9 and TRBJ2-2, with D tentatively TRBD1 or TRBD2 (5 bases each). This CDR3 contains 15 residues. The V gene lost 0 bases and the J gene lost 3 bases, with 8 bases spanning the gap. The V gene's germline CDR1 is SEHNR and CDR2 FQNEAQ (reference sequence). CDR3 sequence reads: CASSLAGTYTGELFF. As DNA, the CDR3 is TGTGCCAGCAGCTTAGCGGGGACCTACACCGGGGAGCTGTTTTTT.

The rearrangement uses TRBV5-1 and TRBJ2-3; the D gene could be TRBD1 or TRBD2 (7 bases each). CDR3 length: 16 amino acids. V lost 4 bases, J lost 6 bases, and 21 bases lay in between. Germline V gene data show CDR1 as SGHRS and CDR2 as YFSETQ. CDR3 DNA sequence: TGCGCCAGCAGCAGCGGGGACAGTTCCGTTCGTGATACGCAGTATTTT. Its translation: CASSSGDSSVRDTQYF.

The V gene is TRBV20-1, the J gene TRBJ2-5, with 12 bases lining up with TRBD2. Germline V gene data show CDR1 as DFQATT and CDR2 as SNEGSKA (reference sequence). The CDR3 has 17 amino acids. The junction had 7 bases not matched to a gene; V was cut back by 0 bases and J by 2 bases. CDR3 in amino acids: CSARDHGLAGRQETQYF. The CDR3 region has the DNA TGCAGTGCTAGAGATCACGGACTAGCGGGACGGCAAGAGACCCAGTACTTC.

This rearrangement joins TRBV20-1 to TRBJ2-1; TRBD1 matches 7 bases. CDR1 is DFQATT, CDR2 SNEGSKA, per germline (reference sequence). Germline trimming cut 0 bases from V and 9 bases from J; bases unmatched to any gene: 11. The CDR3 consists of 15 residues. CDR3 sequence: CSARDLRTGILEQFF. CDR3 nucleotides: TGCAGTGCTAGAGATCTGCGGACAGGAATACTTGAGCAGTTCTTC.

This clonotype was counted between two and nine times. The CDR3 sequence: CASSYVGTGLAGVPNEQYF. The DNA for the CDR3 is TGTGCCAGCAGTTACGTGGGGACTGGACTAGCGGGAGTCCCCAACGAGCAGTACTTC. The chain couples TRBV6-5 to TRBJ2-7, with 13 positions matching TRBD2. The CDR3 runs to 19 residues. Germline CDR1 reads MNHEY; CDR2 reads SVGAGI. Trimming took 2 bases from V and 5 from J; bases not matched to a gene: 15.

This clonotype was seen repeatedly, ten times or more. The V call is TRBV6-1, the J call TRBJ1-2; 10 bases agree with TRBD1. The CDR3 runs to 14 residues. Germline V gene sequence: CDR1 MNHNS, CDR2 SASEGT. With V trimmed by 7 bases and J by 3 bases, 5 bases remained unmatched. CDR3 nucleotide sequence: TGTGCCAGCAACGGACAGGGGGAGGACTATGGCTACACCTTC. Its translation is CASNGQGEDYGYTF.

Ten or more counts support this clonotype. The CDR3 nucleotides are TGTGCCAGCACCACGGACAGGGGGGTAAACACTGAAGCTTTCTTT. Protein: CASTTDRGVNTEAFF. The J gene is TRBJ1-1, the V gene TRBV25-1; 10 nucleotides align to TRBD1. From germline, CDR1 is MGHDK and CDR2 SYGVNS. There are 15 residues in the CDR3. V dropped 7 bases and J dropped 2; count of bases not matched to a gene: 7.

The chain is built from TRBV7-3 and TRBJ2-1; no definite D call. The V gene's germline CDR1 is SGHTA and CDR2 FQGTGA. The CDR3 length is 14 residues. The V gene lost 0 bases and the J gene lost 5 bases, with 8 bases spanning the gap. CDR3 residues: CASSLTGSDNEQFF. DNA for the CDR3: TGTGCCAGCAGCTTAACGGGTTCGGACAATGAGCAGTTCTTC.

The chain employs TRBV12-3 or TRBV12-4 and TRBJ1-3; D call uncertain. Trimming shortened V by 5 bases and J by 2 bases, and 7 bases separated the two germline ends. The CDR3 is made up of 13 amino acids. Here the CDR3 reads CASSQDAGNTIYF. CDR3 bases: TGTGCCAGCAGTCAAGACGCTGGAAACACCATATATTTT.

The chain recombines TRBV6-1 with TRBJ1-3; D is uncertain. V gave up 3 bases and J gave up 0 bases, with 6 bases separating them. Germline V gives CDR1 MNHNS, CDR2 SASEGT. This CDR3 spans 14 amino acids. The CDR3 sequence: CASSDRSSGNTIYF. CDR3 bases: TGTGCCAGCAGTGATCGTAGCTCTGGAAACACCATATATTTT.

There are a few counts of this clonotype. The V gene is TRBV3-1, the J gene TRBJ1-1, with D possibly TRBD1 on 5 matching bases. Germline V gives CDR1 LGHDT, CDR2 YNNKEL (reference sequence). Trimming removed 0 bases at V and 4 bases at J, with 15 bases between. CDR3 length equals 16 residues. CDR3 region: CASSQEGDRVGTEAFF. The CDR3 DNA follows: TGTGCCAGCAGCCAAGAGGGGGACCGGGTCGGCACTGAAGCTTTCTTT.

This clonotype was found many times. This chain connects TRBV15 to TRBJ1-5; D unclear. V lost 1 base and J lost 0, with 10 bases in between. The CDR3 runs to 16 residues. The germline CDR1 and CDR2 sequences are LNHNV and YYDKDF (reference sequence). The CDR3 reads CATSRGQLISNQPQHF. DNA of the CDR3: TGTGCCACCAGCAGAGGTCAGTTGATTAGCAATCAGCCCCAGCATTTT.

The sample holds a few counts of this clonotype. The V and J genes are TRBV6-6 and TRBJ1-5; no reliable D call. Germline loops: CDR1 MNHNY, CDR2 SVGAGI (reference sequence). The ends were cut back, 3 bases at V and 4 bases at J, with 7 bases in the middle. This CDR3 has 13 amino acids. CDR3 loop: CASSYSLNQPQHF. The CDR3 DNA sequence: TGTGCCAGCAGTTATTCCCTGAATCAGCCCCAGCATTTT.

The rearrangement links TRBV3-1 to TRBJ1-6; tentative D call: TRBD1 (5 bases). This CDR3 region has 15 residues. Between the trimmed V and J ends, which lost 4 bases and 6 bases, there was a span of 13 bases. Per germline, CDR1 LGHDT and CDR2 YNNKEL (reference sequence). CDR3 DNA: TGTGCCAGCAGCCGTACAGACAGTCCTAATTCACCCCTCCACTTT. This translates into CASSRTDSPNSPLHF.

This clonotype was observed a handful of times. This rearrangement joins TRBV25-1 to TRBJ2-1; D possibly corresponds to TRBD2 (5 bases). The CDR3 extends over 14 amino acids. V shed 5 bases and J shed 2 bases, with 10 bases lying between them. Germline V gene sequence: CDR1 MGHDK, CDR2 SYGVNS. CDR3 region: CASSFTGTYNEQFF. The CDR3 nucleotides read TGTGCCAGCAGTTTTACCGGGACCTACAATGAGCAGTTCTTC.

The chain recombines TRBV5-1 with TRBJ2-3; D assignment may be TRBD1 or TRBD2 (5 bases each). Trimming removed 3 bases from V and 2 bases from J, with 16 bases in between. Germline CDR1 and CDR2: SGHRS and YFSETQ. CDR3 length: 16 residues. The CDR3 loop is CASSSGPGLATDTQYF. CDR3 nucleotide sequence: TGCGCCAGCAGCTCGGGACCAGGCTTGGCCACAGATACGCAGTATTTT. The entire variable domain, with the rest obtained from reference TRBV5-1 and TRBJ2-3, is as follows: KAGVTQTPRYLIKTRGQQVTLSCSPISGHRSVSWYQQTPGQGLQFLFEYFSETQRNKGNFPGRFSGRQFSNSRSEMNVSTLELGDSALYLCASSSGPGLATDTQYFGPGTRLTVL.